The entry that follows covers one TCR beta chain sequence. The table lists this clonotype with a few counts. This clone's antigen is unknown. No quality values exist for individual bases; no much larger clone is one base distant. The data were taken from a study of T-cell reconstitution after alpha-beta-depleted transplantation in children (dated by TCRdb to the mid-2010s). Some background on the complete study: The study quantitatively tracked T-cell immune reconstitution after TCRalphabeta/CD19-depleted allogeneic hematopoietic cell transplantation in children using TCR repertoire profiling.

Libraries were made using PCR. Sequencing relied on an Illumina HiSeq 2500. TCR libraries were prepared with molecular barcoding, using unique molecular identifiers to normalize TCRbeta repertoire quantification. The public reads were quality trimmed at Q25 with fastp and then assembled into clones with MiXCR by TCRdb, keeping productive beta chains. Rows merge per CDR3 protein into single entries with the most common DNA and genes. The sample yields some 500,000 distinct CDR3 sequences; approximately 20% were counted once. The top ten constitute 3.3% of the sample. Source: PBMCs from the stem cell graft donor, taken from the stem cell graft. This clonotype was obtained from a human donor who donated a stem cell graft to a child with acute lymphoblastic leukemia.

The encoded CDR3 is CASSFVGHEQFF. The nucleotide sequence reads as follows: TGTGCCAGCAGTTTTGTGGGGCATGAGCAGTTCTTC. The chain is assembled from TRBV27 and TRBJ2-1; the D segment could be TRBD1, given 5 matching bases. V loses 3 bases, J loses 8 bases, and the germline ends lie 8 bases apart. The CDR3 holds 12 amino acids from the cysteine to the phenylalanine. Just the 36-base CDR3 DNA is kept, in frame starting at base 1. The CDR1 and CDR2 encoded by the germline V gene (reference sequence) are MNHEY and SMNVEV.